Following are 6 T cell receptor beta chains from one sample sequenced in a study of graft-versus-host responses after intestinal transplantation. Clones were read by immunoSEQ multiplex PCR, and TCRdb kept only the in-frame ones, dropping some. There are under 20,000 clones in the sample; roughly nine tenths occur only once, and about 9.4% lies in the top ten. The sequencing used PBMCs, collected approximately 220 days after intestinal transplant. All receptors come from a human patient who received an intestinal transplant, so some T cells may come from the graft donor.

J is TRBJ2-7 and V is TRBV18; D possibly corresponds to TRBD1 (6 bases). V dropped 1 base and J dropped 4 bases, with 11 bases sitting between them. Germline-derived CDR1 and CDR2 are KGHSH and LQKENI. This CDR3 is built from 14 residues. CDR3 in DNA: TGTGCCAGCTCACCACAGGGGGTCGGGTACGAGCAGTACTTC. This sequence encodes CASSPQGVGYEQYF.

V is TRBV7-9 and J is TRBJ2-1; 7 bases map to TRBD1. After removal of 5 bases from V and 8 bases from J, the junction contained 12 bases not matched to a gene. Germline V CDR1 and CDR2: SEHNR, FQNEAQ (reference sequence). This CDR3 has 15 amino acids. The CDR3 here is CASSLDRIGVDEQFF. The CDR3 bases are TGTGCCAGCAGCCTGGACAGGATCGGGGTAGATGAGCAGTTCTTC.

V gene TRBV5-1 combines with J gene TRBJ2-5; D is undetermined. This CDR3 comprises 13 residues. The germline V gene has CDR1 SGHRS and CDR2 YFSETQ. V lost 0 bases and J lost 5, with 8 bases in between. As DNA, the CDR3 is TGCGCCAGCAGCTTGGACCAGGCGGAGACCCAGTACTTC. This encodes CASSLDQAETQYF.

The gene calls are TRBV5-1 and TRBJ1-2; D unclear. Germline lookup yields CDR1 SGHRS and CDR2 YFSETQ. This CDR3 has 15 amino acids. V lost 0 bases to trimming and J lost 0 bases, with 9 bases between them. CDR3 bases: TGCGCCAGCAGCTTGGTCGGGGATCCTAACTATGGCTACACCTTC. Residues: CASSLVGDPNYGYTF.

Written as DNA, the CDR3 is TGTGCCAGCAGCTTATCGCGGCAGGGGATCTATGGCTACACCTTC. Translating gives CASSLSRQGIYGYTF. V usage is TRBV7-8 and J usage is TRBJ1-2; a weak D match, TRBD1 (6 bases). The CDR3 covers 15 residues. Per the germline V gene, CDR1 is SGHVS and CDR2 is FQNEAQ. Deletions cut 2 bases from V and 4 bases from J, with 14 bases between.

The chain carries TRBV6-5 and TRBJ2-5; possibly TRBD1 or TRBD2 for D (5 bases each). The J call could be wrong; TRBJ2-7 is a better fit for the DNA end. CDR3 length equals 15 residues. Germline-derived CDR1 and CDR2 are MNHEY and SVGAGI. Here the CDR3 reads CASSLGTGSSYEQYF. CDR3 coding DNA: TGTGCCAGCAGTTTAGGGACGGGGAGCTCCTACGAGCAGTACTTC.